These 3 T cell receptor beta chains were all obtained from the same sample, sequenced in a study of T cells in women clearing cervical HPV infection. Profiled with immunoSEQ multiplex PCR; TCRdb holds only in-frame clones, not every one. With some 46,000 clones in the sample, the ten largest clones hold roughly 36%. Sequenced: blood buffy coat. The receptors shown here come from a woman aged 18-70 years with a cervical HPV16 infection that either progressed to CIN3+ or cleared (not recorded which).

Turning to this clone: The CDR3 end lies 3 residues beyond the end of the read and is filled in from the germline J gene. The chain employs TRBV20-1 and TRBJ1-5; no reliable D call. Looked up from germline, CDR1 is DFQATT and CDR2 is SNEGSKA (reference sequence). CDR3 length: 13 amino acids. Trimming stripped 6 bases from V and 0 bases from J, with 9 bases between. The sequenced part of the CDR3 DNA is TGCAGTGCCGAGCAGGATAGCAATCAGCCC. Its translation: CSAEQDSNQP. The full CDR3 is CSAEQDSNQPQHF.

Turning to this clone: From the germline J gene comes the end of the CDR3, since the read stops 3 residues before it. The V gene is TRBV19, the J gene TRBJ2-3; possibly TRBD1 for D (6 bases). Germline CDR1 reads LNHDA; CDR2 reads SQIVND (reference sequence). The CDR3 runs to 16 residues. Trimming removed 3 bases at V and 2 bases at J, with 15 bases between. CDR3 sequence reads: CASSIDRSTVTDTQYF. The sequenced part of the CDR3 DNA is TGTGCCAGTAGTATCGACAGGTCGACTGTCACAGATACG.

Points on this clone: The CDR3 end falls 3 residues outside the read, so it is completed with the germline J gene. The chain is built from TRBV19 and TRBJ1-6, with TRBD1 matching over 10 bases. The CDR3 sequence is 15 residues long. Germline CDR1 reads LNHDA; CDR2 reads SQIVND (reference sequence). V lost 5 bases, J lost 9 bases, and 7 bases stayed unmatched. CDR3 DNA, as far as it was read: TGTGCCAGTAGTGCGCGGGACAGGGGTGGTTCACCC. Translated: CASSARDRGGSP. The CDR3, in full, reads CASSARDRGGSPLHF.